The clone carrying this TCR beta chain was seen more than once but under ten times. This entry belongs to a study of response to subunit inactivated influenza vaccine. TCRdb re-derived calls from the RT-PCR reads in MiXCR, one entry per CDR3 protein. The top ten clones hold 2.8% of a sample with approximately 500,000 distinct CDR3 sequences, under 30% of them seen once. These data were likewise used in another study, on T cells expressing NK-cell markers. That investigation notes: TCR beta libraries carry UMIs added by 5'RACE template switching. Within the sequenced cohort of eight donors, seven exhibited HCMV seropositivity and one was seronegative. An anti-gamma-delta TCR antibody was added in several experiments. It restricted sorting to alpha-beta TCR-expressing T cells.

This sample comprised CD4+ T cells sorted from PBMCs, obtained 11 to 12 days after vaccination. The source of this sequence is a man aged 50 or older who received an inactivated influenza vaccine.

The CDR3 DNA follows: TGCGCCAGCAGCTCCAAGGGACTAGCGGGGGATACGCAGTATTTT. Amino acids: CASSSKGLAGDTQYF. The rearrangement joins TRBV4-1 to TRBJ2-3; 13 positions agree with TRBD2. J was trimmed by 6 bases and V by 5 bases; bases with no gene match: 5. CDR1 is MGHRA and CDR2 is YSYEKL in the germline V gene. CDR3 length: 15 residues.